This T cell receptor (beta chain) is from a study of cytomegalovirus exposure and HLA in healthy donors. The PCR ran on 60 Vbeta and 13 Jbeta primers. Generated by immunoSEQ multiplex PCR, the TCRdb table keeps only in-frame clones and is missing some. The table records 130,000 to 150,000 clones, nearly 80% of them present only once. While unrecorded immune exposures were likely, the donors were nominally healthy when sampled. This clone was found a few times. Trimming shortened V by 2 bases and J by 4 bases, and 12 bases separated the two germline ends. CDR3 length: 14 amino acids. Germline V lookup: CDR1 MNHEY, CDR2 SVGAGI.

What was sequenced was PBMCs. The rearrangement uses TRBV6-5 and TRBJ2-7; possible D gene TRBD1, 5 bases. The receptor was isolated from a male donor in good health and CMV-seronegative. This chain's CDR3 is CASSYGAGTYEQYF. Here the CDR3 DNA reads TGTGCCAGCAGTTACGGGGCCGGCACTTACGAGCAGTACTTC.